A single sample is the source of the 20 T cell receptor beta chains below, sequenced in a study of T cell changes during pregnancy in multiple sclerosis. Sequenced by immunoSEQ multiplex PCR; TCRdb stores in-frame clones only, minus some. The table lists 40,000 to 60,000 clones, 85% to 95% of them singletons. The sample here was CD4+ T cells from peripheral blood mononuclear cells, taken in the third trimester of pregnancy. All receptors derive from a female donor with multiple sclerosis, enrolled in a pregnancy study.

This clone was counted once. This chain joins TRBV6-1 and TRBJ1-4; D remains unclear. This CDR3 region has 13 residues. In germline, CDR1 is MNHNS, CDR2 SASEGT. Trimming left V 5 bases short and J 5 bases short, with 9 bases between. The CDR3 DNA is TGTGCCAGCAGTTTAGCTATAAATGAAAAACTGTTTTTT. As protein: CASSLAINEKLFF.

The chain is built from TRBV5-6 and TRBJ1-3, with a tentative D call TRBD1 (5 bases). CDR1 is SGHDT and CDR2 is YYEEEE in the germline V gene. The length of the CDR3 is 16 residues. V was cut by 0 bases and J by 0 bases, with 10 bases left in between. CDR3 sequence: CASSLAVGHSGNTIYF. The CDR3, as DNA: TGTGCCAGCAGCTTGGCCGTCGGACACTCTGGAAACACCATATATTTT. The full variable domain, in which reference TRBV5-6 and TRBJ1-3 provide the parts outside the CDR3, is DAGVTQSPTHLIKTRGQQVTLRCSPKSGHDTVSWYQQALGQGPQFIFQYYEEEERQRGNFPDRFSGHQFPNYSSELNVNALLLGDSALYLCASSLAVGHSGNTIYFGEGSWLTVV.

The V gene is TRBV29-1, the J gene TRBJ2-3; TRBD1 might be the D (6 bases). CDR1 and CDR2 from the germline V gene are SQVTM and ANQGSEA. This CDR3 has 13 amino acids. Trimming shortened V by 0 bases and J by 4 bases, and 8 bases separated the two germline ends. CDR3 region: CSVEDGGADTQYF. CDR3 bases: TGCAGCGTTGAAGATGGGGGCGCAGATACGCAGTATTTT.

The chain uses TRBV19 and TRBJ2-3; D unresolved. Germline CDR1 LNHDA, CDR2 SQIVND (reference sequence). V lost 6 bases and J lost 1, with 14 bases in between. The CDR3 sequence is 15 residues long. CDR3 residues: CASRKEPGGTDTQYF. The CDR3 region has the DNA TGTGCCAGTAGGAAGGAGCCCGGCGGCACAGATACGCAGTATTTT.

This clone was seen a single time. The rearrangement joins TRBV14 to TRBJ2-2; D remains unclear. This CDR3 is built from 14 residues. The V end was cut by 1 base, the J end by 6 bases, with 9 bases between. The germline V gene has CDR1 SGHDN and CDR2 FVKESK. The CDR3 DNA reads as TGTGCCAGCAGCCAAGTCCGCGCATCCGGGGAGCTGTTTTTT. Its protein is CASSQVRASGELFF.

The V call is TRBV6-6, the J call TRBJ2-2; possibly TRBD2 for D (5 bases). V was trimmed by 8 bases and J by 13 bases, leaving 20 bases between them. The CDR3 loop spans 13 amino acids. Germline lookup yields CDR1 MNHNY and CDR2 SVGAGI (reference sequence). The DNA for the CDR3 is TGTGCCAGCTGGTTTCTCGGGAACCCCACGCTGTTTTTT. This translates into CASWFLGNPTLFF.

CDR3 sequence: CASSLVRAGTSGINEQFF. The CDR3 DNA is TGTGCCAGCAGCTTAGTGCGGGCCGGGACTAGCGGGATCAATGAGCAGTTCTTC. The chain has TRBV7-2 and TRBJ2-1; 13 bases line up with TRBD2. Per germline, CDR1 SGHTA and CDR2 FQGNSA. The CDR3 runs 18 residues. J was trimmed by 6 bases and V by 1 base; bases with no gene match: 9.

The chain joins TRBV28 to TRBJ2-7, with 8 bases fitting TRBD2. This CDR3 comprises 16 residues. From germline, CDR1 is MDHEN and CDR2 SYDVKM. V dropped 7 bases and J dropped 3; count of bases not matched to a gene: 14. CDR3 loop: CASTSGGLAYYYEQYF. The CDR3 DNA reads TGTGCCAGCACCTCGGGTGGACTAGCTTATTACTACGAGCAGTACTTC.

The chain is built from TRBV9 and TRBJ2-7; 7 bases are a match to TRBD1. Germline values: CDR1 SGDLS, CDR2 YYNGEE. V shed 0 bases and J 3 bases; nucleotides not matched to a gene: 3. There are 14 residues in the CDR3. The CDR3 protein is CASSVEPGGYEQYF. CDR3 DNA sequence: TGTGCCAGCAGCGTAGAGCCAGGGGGCTACGAGCAGTACTTC.

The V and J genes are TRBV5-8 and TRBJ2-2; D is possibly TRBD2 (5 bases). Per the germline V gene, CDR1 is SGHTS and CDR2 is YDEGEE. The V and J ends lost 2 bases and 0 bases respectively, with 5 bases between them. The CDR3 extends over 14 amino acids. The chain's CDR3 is CASSFGANTGELFF. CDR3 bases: TGTGCCAGCAGCTTCGGGGCGAACACCGGGGAGCTGTTTTTT.

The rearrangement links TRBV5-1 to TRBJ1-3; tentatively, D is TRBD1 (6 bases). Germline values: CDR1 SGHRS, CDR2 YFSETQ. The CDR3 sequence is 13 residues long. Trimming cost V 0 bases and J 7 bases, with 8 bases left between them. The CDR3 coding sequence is TGCGCCAGCAGCTTGGAGGGGGGGAACACCATATATTTT. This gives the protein CASSLEGGNTIYF.

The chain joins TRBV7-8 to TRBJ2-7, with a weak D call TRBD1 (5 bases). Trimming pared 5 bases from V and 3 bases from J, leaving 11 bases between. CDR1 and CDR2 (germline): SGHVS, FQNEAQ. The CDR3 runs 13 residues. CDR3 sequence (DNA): TGTGCCAGCAGCCACCCAGGGATCTACGAGCAGTACTTC. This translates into CASSHPGIYEQYF.

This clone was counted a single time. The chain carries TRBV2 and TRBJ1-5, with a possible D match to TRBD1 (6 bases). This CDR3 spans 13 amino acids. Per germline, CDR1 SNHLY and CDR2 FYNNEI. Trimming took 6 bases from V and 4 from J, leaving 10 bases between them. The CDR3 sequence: CASRYRENQPQHF. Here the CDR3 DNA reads TGTGCCAGCAGATACAGGGAGAATCAGCCCCAGCATTTT.

Written as DNA, the CDR3 is TGTGCCAGCAGCTCGACAGAGACCCTCTATAGGGAAAAACTGTTTTTT. Protein sequence: CASSSTETLYREKLFF. The chain has TRBV7-2 and TRBJ1-4; D perhaps matches TRBD1 (5 bases). V lost 4 bases and J 8 bases, leaving 20 bases between the germline ends. Germline-derived CDR1 and CDR2 are SGHTA and FQGNSA. The CDR3 spans 16 residues.

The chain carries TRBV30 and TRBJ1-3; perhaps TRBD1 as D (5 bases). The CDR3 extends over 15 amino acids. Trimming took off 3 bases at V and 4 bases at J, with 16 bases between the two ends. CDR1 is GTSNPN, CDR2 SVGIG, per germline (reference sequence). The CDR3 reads CAWSGVAGSGNTIYF. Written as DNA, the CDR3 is TGTGCCTGGAGCGGCGTTGCAGGGTCGGGAAACACCATATATTTT.

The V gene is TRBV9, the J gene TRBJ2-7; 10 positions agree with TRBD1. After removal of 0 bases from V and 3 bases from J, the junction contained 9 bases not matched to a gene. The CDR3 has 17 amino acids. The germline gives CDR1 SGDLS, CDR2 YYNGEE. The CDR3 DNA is TGTGCCAGCAGCGTAGACCCCGGGACAGGGGTTCTCTACGAGCAGTACTTC. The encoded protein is CASSVDPGTGVLYEQYF.

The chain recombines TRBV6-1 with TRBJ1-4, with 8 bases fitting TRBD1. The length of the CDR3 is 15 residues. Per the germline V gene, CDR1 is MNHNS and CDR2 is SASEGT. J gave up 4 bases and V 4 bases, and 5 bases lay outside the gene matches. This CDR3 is CASSGRDRFNEKLFF. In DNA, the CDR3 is TGTGCCAGCAGTGGCCGGGACAGGTTTAATGAAAAACTGTTTTTT.

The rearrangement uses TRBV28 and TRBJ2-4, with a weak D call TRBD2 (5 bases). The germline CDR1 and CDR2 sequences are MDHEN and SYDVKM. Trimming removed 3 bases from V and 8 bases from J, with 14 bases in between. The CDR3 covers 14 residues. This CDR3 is CASSLGLGGYIQYF. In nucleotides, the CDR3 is TGTGCCAGCAGTTTGGGGTTAGGCGGGTACATTCAGTACTTC.

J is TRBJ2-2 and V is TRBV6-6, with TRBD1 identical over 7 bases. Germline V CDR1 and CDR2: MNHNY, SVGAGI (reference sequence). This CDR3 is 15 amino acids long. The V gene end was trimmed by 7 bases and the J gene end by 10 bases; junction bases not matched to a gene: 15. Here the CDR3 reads CASTVTGLRPVELFF. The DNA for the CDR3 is TGTGCCAGCACTGTGACAGGGCTTCGACCGGTGGAGCTGTTTTTT.

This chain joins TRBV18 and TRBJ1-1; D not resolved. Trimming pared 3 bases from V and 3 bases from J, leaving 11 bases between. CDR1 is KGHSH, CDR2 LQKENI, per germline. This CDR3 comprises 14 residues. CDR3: CASSPLAGDTEAFF. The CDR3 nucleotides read TGTGCCAGCTCACCTCTAGCGGGAGACACTGAAGCTTTCTTT.